These 13 T cell receptor beta chains were all obtained from the same sample, sequenced in a study of PD-1 blockade in classical Hodgkin lymphoma (dated by TCRdb to 2018 to 2020). The library was prepared using the immunoSEQ multiplex PCR assay. In its TCRdb copy, this immuneACCESS table keeps in-frame sequences only and misses some clones. Where compared with another copy, unresolved V genes explain less than half of these, and the others have no known cause. Within this sample are around 20,000 clones, with roughly 89% of them counted one time only. The ten biggest clones cover 0.25% of the sample. What the time point label conveys for this sample: newly diagnosed, previously untreated cHL patient sample. A Miltenyi CD4+ T cell isolation kit was used for magnetic negative selection to purify CD4+ T cells from thawed PBMCs. The sequenced material came from CD4+ T cells from blood. These receptors all stem from a human donor with classical Hodgkin lymphoma.

This clone was found once. In nucleotides, the CDR3 is TGTGCCAGTAGTGTTGTTCGAGGGGGGGACTATGGCTACACCTTC. Its translation is CASSVVRGGDYGYTF. V gene TRBV19 combines with J gene TRBJ1-2; tentative D call: TRBD1 (6 bases). The length of the CDR3 is 15 residues. V dropped 5 bases and J dropped 3 bases, with 16 bases sitting between them. Germline-derived CDR1 and CDR2 are LNHDA and SQIVND (reference sequence).

The chain uses TRBV15 and TRBJ2-2; 9 bases are shared with TRBD1. The CDR3 has 15 amino acids. V dropped 3 bases and J dropped 5; count of bases not matched to a gene: 4. The V gene's germline CDR1 is LNHNV and CDR2 YYDKDF (reference sequence). The CDR3 region has the DNA TGTGCCACCAGCAGCGCGGGACAGGGTACCGGGGAGCTGTTTTTT. Its translation is CATSSAGQGTGELFF.

The rearrangement uses TRBV19 and TRBJ2-5; weak D call: TRBD1 (7 bases). This CDR3 is 15 amino acids long. The V gene's germline CDR1 is LNHDA and CDR2 SQIVND (reference sequence). Trimming removed 3 bases from V and 3 bases from J, with 14 bases in between. The CDR3 spells CASSIQIRGEETQYF. The DNA of the CDR3 is TGTGCCAGTAGTATTCAGATCAGGGGGGAAGAGACCCAGTACTTC.

The V call is TRBV4-2, the J call TRBJ1-5; no clear D. CDR1 and CDR2 (germline): LGHNA, YNFKEQ. V was clipped by 0 bases and J by 5 bases, with 11 bases between them. The CDR3 spans 15 residues. CDR3 sequence: CASSQDLGGDQPQHF. The CDR3 DNA reads TGTGCCAGCAGCCAAGATCTAGGAGGCGATCAGCCCCAGCATTTT.

The V and J genes are TRBV19 and TRBJ1-2, with 8 bases aligning to TRBD1. CDR1 is LNHDA, CDR2 SQIVND, per germline (reference sequence). V trimming: 5 bases; J trimming: 5 bases; junction bases outside the gene matches: 7. This CDR3 has 14 amino acids. CDR3 bases: TGTGCCAGTAGTTATACCGGGACAGGTTATGGCTACACCTTC. It specifies CASSYTGTGYGYTF.

This chain connects TRBV19 to TRBJ2-1; 12 bases line up with TRBD2. This CDR3 contains 16 residues. Per germline, CDR1 LNHDA and CDR2 SQIVND (reference sequence). V lost 7 bases, J lost 4 bases, and 8 bases stayed unmatched. The CDR3 protein is CASTPALAGGYNEQFF. The CDR3 bases are TGTGCCAGTACCCCAGCGCTAGCGGGGGGGTACAATGAGCAGTTCTTC.

The V and J genes are TRBV18 and TRBJ2-5; D unclear. Trimming left V 6 bases short and J 5 bases short, with 19 bases between. This CDR3 region has 15 residues. Germline values: CDR1 KGHSH, CDR2 LQKENI. This CDR3 is CASSPSTQAWETQYF. CDR3 DNA sequence: TGTGCCAGCTCCCCATCGACCCAGGCCTGGGAGACCCAGTACTTC.

This chain uses TRBV7-2 with TRBJ2-3, with D perhaps TRBD2 (6 bases). CDR3 size: 17 residues. V gave up 1 base and J gave up 1 base, with 15 bases separating them. Germline-derived CDR1 and CDR2 are SGHTA and FQGNSA. CDR3 residues: CASSLVIASGGTDTQYF. Written as DNA, the CDR3 is TGTGCCAGCAGCTTAGTTATAGCGTCGGGAGGCACAGATACGCAGTATTTT.

The V call is TRBV7-2, the J call TRBJ1-2, with D hard to call. Per the germline V gene, CDR1 is SGHTA and CDR2 is FQGNSA. The CDR3 consists of 13 residues. The germline V and J ends were trimmed by 5 bases and 4 bases, with 11 bases remaining between them. The CDR3 DNA reads TGTGCCAGCAGCCCCCAAAGTGGCTATGGCTACACCTTC. It encodes CASSPQSGYGYTF.

V and J are TRBV19 and TRBJ1-5; D uncertain. The V gene lost 4 bases and the J gene lost 0 bases, with 19 bases spanning the gap. The germline V gene encodes CDR1 LNHDA and CDR2 SQIVND (reference sequence). This CDR3 comprises 18 residues. CDR3 nucleotides: TGTGCCAGTAGTACGACACGGCCCCAACTAAATAGCAATCAGCCCCAGCATTTT. It codes for CASSTTRPQLNSNQPQHF.

This sequence joins TRBV10-3 and TRBJ2-5; D is perhaps TRBD2 (5 bases). Germline CDR1 ENHRY, CDR2 SYGVKD. V lost 3 bases and J lost 2, with 13 bases in between. The CDR3 sequence is 15 residues long. The CDR3 sequence: CAISDSWTGQETQYF. The CDR3 DNA reads TGTGCCATCAGTGATTCCTGGACGGGACAAGAGACCCAGTACTTC.

V usage is TRBV6-5 and J usage is TRBJ2-7, with 10 nucleotides matching TRBD2. With 2 bases clipped from V and 2 bases from J, the junction kept 3 bases outside the gene matches. This CDR3 is 15 amino acids long. Germline values: CDR1 MNHEY, CDR2 SVGAGI. The CDR3 sequence: CASSYASGRAYEQYF. For the CDR3, the DNA is TGTGCCAGCAGTTACGCGAGCGGGAGGGCCTACGAGCAGTACTTC.

The genes are TRBV30 and TRBJ1-2, with 8 bases identical to TRBD1. The CDR3 sequence is 12 residues long. Germline values: CDR1 GTSNPN, CDR2 SVGIG (reference sequence). The V segment lost 7 bases and the J segment 7 bases; nucleotides outside the gene matches: 8. CDR3 sequence: CASPDRVAGYTF. The CDR3 DNA follows: TGTGCCTCCCCGGACAGGGTAGCTGGCTACACCTTC.